The text below deals with one T cell receptor (beta chain). Its cognate antigen is unknown. Primers: 60 Vbeta forward and 13 Jbeta reverse. The method was immunoSEQ multiplex PCR; TCRdb's version includes in-frame clones alone and lacks a portion of them. In the table there are 200,000 or so clones, 81% of which are singletons. The sample is drawn from a study of cytomegalovirus exposure and HLA in healthy donors. Broader study findings: Later, an analysis found that common viral pathogens appeared to be linked with several of the most significant clusters. In a later analysis, TCR beta V- and J-gene trimming was associated with a missense DCLRE1C variant. Reportedly, cytomegalovirus status was diagnosed with high sensitivity and specificity.

The sequence came from a man aged 50 or older in good health and CMV-seronegative. Sequencing was carried out using PBMCs.

CDR3 protein: CASSSSGDYTEAFF. As DNA, the CDR3 is TGTGCCAGCAGCTCATCAGGGGATTACACTGAAGCTTTCTTT. The chain combines TRBV7-9 with TRBJ1-1; possible D gene TRBD1, 6 bases. The V gene's germline CDR1 is SEHNR and CDR2 FQNEAQ (reference sequence). There are 14 residues in the CDR3. V lost 4 bases to trimming and J lost 3 bases, with 12 bases between them.